This T cell receptor (beta chain) stems from a study of T-cell memory formation after mild COVID-19. In this sample, this clonotype turned up a few times. Its antigen remains unidentified. TCRdb re-analysed the 5' RACE reads in MiXCR, keeping a single row per CDR3 protein. The table has under 300,000 distinct CDR3 sequences, roughly 15% seen once. Study results and limitations: CD4+ clones that contracted lay mainly in CM and EM; CD8+ ones lay in EMRA.

The CDR3 has 11 residues. Trimming removed 6 bases from V and 1 base from J, with 6 bases in between. The germline V gene encodes CDR1 DFQATT and CDR2 SNEGSKA (reference sequence). The receptor was isolated from a man aged 18 to 30 who had mild COVID-19 (a few samples of this study predate the infection). Cell type and time point are not known. Sequencing used PBMCs or a T cell subset sorted from them (not recorded which). The V and J genes are TRBV20-1 and TRBJ1-1, with no clear D. The CDR3 DNA reads as TGCAGTGCCGACGGGAACACTGAAGCTTTCTTT. This translates into CSADGNTEAFF.